The rows below give T cell receptor beta chains drawn from one sample of a study of blood T cells in healthy people across ages. MiXCR, run by TCRdb on the 5' RACE reads, gives a single entry per CDR3 protein. This table has under 750,000 distinct CDR3 sequences, roughly 48% appearing once. The sample was blood. Receptor source: an elderly man in good health. Each CDR3 is given with its conserved first and last residue. The D gene is left open where the match is weak. Only some rows state a clone size, as once, few, many or a class for expanded clones.

CDR3 DNA	CDR3 protein	V gene	clone size	D gene	J gene	CDR3 length
TGTGCCAGCAGTTTAACCGGGACAGGGGGCAATGAGCAGTTCTTC	CASSLTGTGGNEQFF	TRBV6-5	.	TRBD1	TRBJ2-1	15
TGTGCTAGCAGCTTAGGGTCGTCGGCGGGGGTGACAGATACGCAGTATTTT	CASSLGSSAGVTDTQYF	TRBV7-7	.	TRBD2	TRBJ2-3	17
TGCAGTGCTAGCCCCAGGCAGGGCCTCACCTACGAGCAGTACTTC	CSASPRQGLTYEQYF	TRBV20-1	.	.	TRBJ2-7	15
TGTGCCACCTCGACAGGACCTCGGGAGACCCAGTACTTC	CATSTGPRETQYF	TRBV10-3	.	.	TRBJ2-5	13
TGCGCCAGCAGCCAAGGTAGCAATTCCTACGAGCAGTACTTC	CASSQGSNSYEQYF	TRBV4-3	few	.	TRBJ2-7	14
TGCAGCGCCAGGACAGGGACCTACGAGCAGTTCTTC	CSARTGTYEQFF	TRBV29-1	.	TRBD1	TRBJ2-1	12
TGCGCCAGCAGGAGGACAGCGGATGAGGAGACCCAGTACTTC	CASRRTADEETQYF	TRBV10-2	few	.	TRBJ2-5	14
TGTGCCAGCAGCAATAGCGGGAGGGGGGGCAATGAGCAGTTCTTC	CASSNSGRGGNEQFF	TRBV21-1	.	.	TRBJ2-1	15
TGTGCCAGCAGCCCAACTAGCGGGAAAGGGTACGAGCAGTACTTC	CASSPTSGKGYEQYF	TRBV9	once	TRBD2	TRBJ2-7	15
TGTGCCAGCAGCCCCGGACTGTGGGGCACTGAAGCTTTCTTT	CASSPGLWGTEAFF	TRBV7-6	.	.	TRBJ1-1	14
TGCAGTGCTCAAGGGGGATCTCAGCAGCCCCAGCATTTT	CSAQGGSQQPQHF	TRBV20-1	few	.	TRBJ1-5	13
TGTGCCAGCAGTGGGGTGCACACCGGGGAGCTGTTTTTT	CASSGVHTGELFF	TRBV25-1	.	.	TRBJ2-2	13
TGTGCTAGCAGCTTAGCGGGGCAGGACAATCAGCCCCAGCATTTT	CASSLAGQDNQPQHF	TRBV7-7	.	.	TRBJ1-5	15
TGTGCCAGCAGCCCCACAGGGGTCCCTGGCTACACCTTC	CASSPTGVPGYTF	TRBV7-9	few	TRBD1	TRBJ1-2	13
TGCAGTGCCCCAATTCTGGCTTTGGGAGAGACCCAGTACTTC	CSAPILALGETQYF	TRBV20-1	.	.	TRBJ2-5	14
TGTGCCAGCAGGATCCCAGGAACCCTCTCCTATAATTCACCCCTCCACTTT	CASRIPGTLSYNSPLHF	TRBV28	.	.	TRBJ1-6	17
TGTGCCAGCAGTCTTCGAAGGGGGGCGTTTAGTCAAGAGACCCAGTACTTC	CASSLRRGAFSQETQYF	TRBV28	.	.	TRBJ2-5	17
TGCAGCGTTGAAGATACAGGGCTAGCCAAAAACATTCAGTACTTC	CSVEDTGLAKNIQYF	TRBV29-1	few	.	TRBJ2-4	15
TGCAGTGCTAGCGCGCTACAGACTGCCTATGGCTACACCTTC	CSASALQTAYGYTF	TRBV20-1	.	.	TRBJ1-2	14
TGTGCCAGCAGTTTAGCGGGCAGGGACAACTATGGCTACACCTTC	CASSLAGRDNYGYTF	TRBV12-3/TRBV12-4	few	.	TRBJ1-2	15
TGTGCCAGCAGCCCGTGGGGGCAATCCTACGAGCAGTACTTC	CASSPWGQSYEQYF	TRBV9	few	.	TRBJ2-7	14
TGCAGTGCTAGAGCCCGGGGACAGGGTATGGGGGAGACCCAGTACTTC	CSARARGQGMGETQYF	TRBV20-1	.	TRBD1	TRBJ2-5	16
TGCAGTGCTGGGATACAGGACCGAGGGCAGTACTTC	CSAGIQDRGQYF	TRBV20-1	.	.	TRBJ2-4	12
TGTGCCAGCAGTGAAGGTCTCGGGGGTGAGACCCAGTACTTC	CASSEGLGGETQYF	TRBV2	.	.	TRBJ2-5	14
TGCGCCAGCAGCTTGGGGGGGACACGGGACATTCAGTACTTC	CASSLGGTRDIQYF	TRBV5-1	few	.	TRBJ2-4	14
TGTGCCAGCAGTGAAGCTAATAGCAATCAGCCCCAGCATTTT	CASSEANSNQPQHF	TRBV6-1	.	.	TRBJ1-5	14
TGCAGTGCCCGAGCGGGGGCTGAGCATGGAGATACGCAGTATTTT	CSARAGAEHGDTQYF	TRBV20-1	.	TRBD2	TRBJ2-3	15
TGTGCCAGCAGTCCCCTCCTAGCGGGAGTTAGGTATGAGCAGTTCTTC	CASSPLLAGVRYEQFF	TRBV28	.	TRBD2	TRBJ2-1	16
TGCAGTGCTAGAGATGGGGAAGCCTCCTACGAGCAGTACTTC	CSARDGEASYEQYF	TRBV20-1	.	.	TRBJ2-7	14
TGTGCCAGCAGCCACCGCCCGGGGACCACAGATACGCAGTATTTT	CASSHRPGTTDTQYF	TRBV3-1	.	.	TRBJ2-3	15
TGCAGTGCCCGGACTAGCGGGAGAGGCAATGAGCAGTTCTTC	CSARTSGRGNEQFF	TRBV20-1	.	TRBD2	TRBJ2-1	14